A single TCR beta chain is shown here with its context. Its antigen is still unknown. This entry belongs to a study of T-cell reconstitution after alpha-beta-depleted transplantation in children. Study results and caveats: Several hundred rapidly expanded clones from non-depleted graft cells reportedly supplied alpha-beta T cells about two months post-transplant. The study traced high day-60 TCRbeta diversity in some patients to surviving recipient T cells and thymic progenitors.

Construction of the TCRbeta library involved unique molecular identifiers. MiXCR was run by TCRdb on the PCR reads, yielding one entry per CDR3 protein. This sample carries around 300,000 distinct CDR3 sequences, more than 20% of them seen once, and the ten largest clones take approximately 11%. This CDR3 has 15 amino acids. Looked up from germline, CDR1 is SGHRS and CDR2 is YFSETQ. Trimming cost V 2 bases and J 3 bases, with 11 bases left between them. The sequencing used PBMCs, mostly from graft donor cells, collected 180 days after TCRalphabeta/CD19-depleted stem cell transplant. The clonotype was recovered from a male patient aged 10 to 17 who had a stem cell transplant for acute lymphoblastic leukemia, so the T cells may come from the graft donor. This chain links TRBV5-1 with TRBJ2-2; D may match TRBD1 or TRBD2 (5 bases each). CDR3 sequence reads: CASSFSGLDTGELFF. The CDR3 bases are TGCGCCAGCAGCTTCTCGGGGCTCGACACCGGGGAGCTGTTTTTT.